These 10 T cell receptor beta chains came from one sample sequenced in a study of shared clonotypes between healthy human individuals. TCRdb's table, derived via immunoSEQ multiplex PCR, lists solely in-frame clones and lacks some. The sample has 2.3 million or so clones; approximately 93% are singletons. The sample was naive CD4+ T cells from PBMCs. Subset noted: CD45RA+ positively selected. Receptors originate from a man between 18 and 35 years old in good health. Some clones in this sample may be carry-over from other donors' samples.

This chain joins TRBV30 and TRBJ2-1; perhaps TRBD2 as D (5 bases). Germline V lookup: CDR1 GTSNPN, CDR2 SVGIG (reference sequence). Trimming removed 4 bases at V and 9 bases at J, with 10 bases between. The CDR3 runs 11 residues. DNA of the CDR3: TGTGCCTGGACCGGAGGCGGTGAGCAGTTCTTC. Residues: CAWTGGGEQFF.

The chain has TRBV18 and TRBJ2-2, with TRBD2 as a possible D gene (6 bases). This CDR3 has 18 residues. The V gene lost 3 bases and the J gene lost 1 base, with 18 bases spanning the gap. Per germline, CDR1 KGHSH and CDR2 LQKENI. CDR3 sequence reads: CASSPQNQGLGNTGELFF. In nucleotides, the CDR3 is TGTGCCAGCTCACCTCAAAATCAGGGACTTGGGAACACCGGGGAGCTGTTTTTT.

This chain links TRBV2 with TRBJ1-2; D is unresolved. There are 13 residues in the CDR3. Germline-derived CDR1 and CDR2 are SNHLY and FYNNEI. The V end was cut by 4 bases, the J end by 2 bases, with 8 bases between. DNA of the CDR3: TGTGCCAGCAGTGGACAAGCCAACTATGGCTACACCTTC. The encoded protein is CASSGQANYGYTF.

V gene TRBV28 combines with J gene TRBJ1-1; possible D gene TRBD1, 5 bases. The CDR3 covers 12 residues. From germline, CDR1 is MDHEN and CDR2 SYDVKM. V shed 5 bases and J shed 5 bases, with 9 bases lying between them. The CDR3 DNA sequence: TGTGCCAGCAGTGGACACTGGACTGAAGCTTTCTTT. Encoded protein: CASSGHWTEAFF.

This rearrangement joins TRBV4-2 to TRBJ2-6; D remains ambiguous. The CDR3 sequence is 22 residues long. Germline loops: CDR1 LGHNA, CDR2 YNFKEQ. Trimming stripped 0 bases from V and 0 bases from J, with 24 bases between. CDR3 DNA: TGTGCCAGCAGCCAAGATTCTTTGGTTTTTGCCTCCGCTGACTCTGGGGCCAACGTCCTGACTTTC. This translates into CASSQDSLVFASADSGANVLTF.

DNA for the CDR3: TGTGCCAGCAGCCTGGGACTAGCGGGAGAACAGGGGGAGCTGTTTTTT. Translated: CASSLGLAGEQGELFF. The rearrangement uses TRBV5-6 and TRBJ2-2, with TRBD2 matching over 14 bases. This CDR3 is built from 16 residues. The V and J ends lost 4 bases and 8 bases, in that order; junction bases with no gene match: 7. CDR1 SGHDT and CDR2 YYEEEE come from the germline V gene.

The chain uses TRBV6-5 and TRBJ1-3; D remains ambiguous. The germline V gene has CDR1 MNHEY and CDR2 SVGAGI. Trimming shortened V by 6 bases and J by 4 bases, and 10 bases separated the two germline ends. This CDR3 comprises 13 residues. The CDR3 DNA reads TGTGCCAGCAGGAGGCCGGGCGGAAACACCATATATTTT. This gives the protein CASRRPGGNTIYF.

The V and J genes are TRBV19 and TRBJ2-1; D unresolved. V was clipped by 5 bases and J by 1 base, with 9 bases between them. The CDR3 consists of 14 residues. The germline CDR1 and CDR2 sequences are LNHDA and SQIVND (reference sequence). In DNA form, the CDR3 reads TGTGCCAGTAGTCTGACCGGATCCTACAATGAGCAGTTCTTC. Protein: CASSLTGSYNEQFF.

The chain uses TRBV5-4 and TRBJ2-5; 7 nucleotides align to TRBD1. CDR3 length: 15 amino acids. Per germline, CDR1 SGHNT and CDR2 YYREEE (reference sequence). V was pared by 0 bases and J by 4 bases, with 6 bases of the junction left unmatched. The CDR3 coding sequence is TGTGCCAGCAGCTTGGGACAGGGAATTGGAGAGACCCAGTACTTC. This sequence encodes CASSLGQGIGETQYF.

This clone is a singleton in its sample. This chain uses TRBV6-5 with TRBJ2-6, with unresolved D. The CDR3 extends over 16 amino acids. V was cut by 0 bases and J by 2 bases, with 8 bases left in between. Germline V lookup: CDR1 MNHEY, CDR2 SVGAGI. The CDR3 DNA is TGTGCCAGCAGTTACTCGAAAGCGCCTGGGGCCAACGTCCTGACTTTC. The encoded protein is CASSYSKAPGANVLTF.